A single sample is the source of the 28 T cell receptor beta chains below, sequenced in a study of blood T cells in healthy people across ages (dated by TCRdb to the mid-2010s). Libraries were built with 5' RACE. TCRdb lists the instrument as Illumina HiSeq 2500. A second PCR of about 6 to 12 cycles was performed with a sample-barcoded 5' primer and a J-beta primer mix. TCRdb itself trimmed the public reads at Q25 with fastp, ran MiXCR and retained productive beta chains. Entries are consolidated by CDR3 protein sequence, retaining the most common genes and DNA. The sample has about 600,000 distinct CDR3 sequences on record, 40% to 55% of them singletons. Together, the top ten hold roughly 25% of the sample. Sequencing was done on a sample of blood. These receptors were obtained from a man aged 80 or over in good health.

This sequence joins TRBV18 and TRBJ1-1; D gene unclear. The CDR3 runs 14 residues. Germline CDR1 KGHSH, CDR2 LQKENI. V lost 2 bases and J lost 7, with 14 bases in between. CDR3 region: CASSPSTLQVEAFF. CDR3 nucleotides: TGTGCCAGCTCACCAAGTACTTTACAAGTTGAAGCTTTCTTT.

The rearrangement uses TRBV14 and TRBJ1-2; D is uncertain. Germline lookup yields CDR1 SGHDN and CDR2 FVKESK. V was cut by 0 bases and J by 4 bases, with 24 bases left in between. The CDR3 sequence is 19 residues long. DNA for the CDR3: TGTGCCAGCAGCCAAGATCGCGGGTCAACGAGGGCGGGGATCTATGGCTACACCTTC. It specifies CASSQDRGSTRAGIYGYTF.

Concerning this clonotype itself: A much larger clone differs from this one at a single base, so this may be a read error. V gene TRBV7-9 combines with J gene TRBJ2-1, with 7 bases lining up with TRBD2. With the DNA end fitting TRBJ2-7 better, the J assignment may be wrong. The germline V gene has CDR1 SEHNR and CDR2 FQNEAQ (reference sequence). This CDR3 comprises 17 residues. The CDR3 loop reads CASSPGGAVSSYNEQYF. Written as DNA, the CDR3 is TGTGCCAGCAGCCCGGGGGGAGCGGTAAGCTCCTACAATGAGCAGTACTTC.

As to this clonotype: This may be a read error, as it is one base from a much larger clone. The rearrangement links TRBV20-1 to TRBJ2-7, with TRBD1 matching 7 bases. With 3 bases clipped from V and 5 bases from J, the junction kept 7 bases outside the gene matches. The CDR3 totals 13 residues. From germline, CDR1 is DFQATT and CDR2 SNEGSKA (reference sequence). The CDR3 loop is CSARPGGTHEQYF. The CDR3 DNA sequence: TGCAGTGCTAGGCCAGGGGGTACCCACGAGCAGTACTTC.

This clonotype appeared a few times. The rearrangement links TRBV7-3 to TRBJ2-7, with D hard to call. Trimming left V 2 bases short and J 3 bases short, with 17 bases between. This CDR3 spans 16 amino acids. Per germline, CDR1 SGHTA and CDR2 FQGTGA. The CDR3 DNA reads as TGTGCCAGCAGCTTACTCTCCGGCCAGACATACTACGAGCAGTACTTC. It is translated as CASSLLSGQTYYEQYF.

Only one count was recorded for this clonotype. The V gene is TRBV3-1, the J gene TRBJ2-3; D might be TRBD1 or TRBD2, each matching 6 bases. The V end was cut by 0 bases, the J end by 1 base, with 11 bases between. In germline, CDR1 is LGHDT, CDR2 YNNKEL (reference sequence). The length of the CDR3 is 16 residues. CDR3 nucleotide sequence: TGTGCCAGCAGCCAAGAATCGAGGGGGGGCACAGATACGCAGTATTTT. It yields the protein CASSQESRGGTDTQYF.

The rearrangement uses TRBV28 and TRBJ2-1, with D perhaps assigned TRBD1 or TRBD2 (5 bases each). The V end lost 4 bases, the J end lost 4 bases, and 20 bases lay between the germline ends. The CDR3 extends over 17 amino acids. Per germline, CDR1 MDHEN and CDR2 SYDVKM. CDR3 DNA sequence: TGTGCCAGCAGTTCACCGGGACCACCCCCGGCTTACAATGAGCAGTTCTTC. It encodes CASSSPGPPPAYNEQFF.

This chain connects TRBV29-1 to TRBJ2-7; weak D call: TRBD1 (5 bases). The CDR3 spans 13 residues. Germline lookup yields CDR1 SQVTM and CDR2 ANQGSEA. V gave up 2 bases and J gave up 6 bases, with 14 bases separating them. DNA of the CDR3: TGCAGCGTTGAACCCACCAAAGGGGTCGAGCAGTACTTC. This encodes CSVEPTKGVEQYF.

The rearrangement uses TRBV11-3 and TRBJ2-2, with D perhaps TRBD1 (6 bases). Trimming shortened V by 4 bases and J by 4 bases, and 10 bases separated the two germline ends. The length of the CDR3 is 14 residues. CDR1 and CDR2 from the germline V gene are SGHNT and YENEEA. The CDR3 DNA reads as TGTGCCAGCAGCTCGCACAGGGTCACCGGGGAGCTGTTTTTT. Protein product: CASSSHRVTGELFF. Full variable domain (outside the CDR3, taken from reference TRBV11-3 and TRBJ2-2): EAGVVQSPRYKIIEKKQPVAFWCNPISGHNTLYWYLQNLGQGPELLIRYENEEAVDDSQLPKDRFSAERLKGVDSTLKIQPAELGDSAVYLCASSSHRVTGELFFGEGSRLTVL.

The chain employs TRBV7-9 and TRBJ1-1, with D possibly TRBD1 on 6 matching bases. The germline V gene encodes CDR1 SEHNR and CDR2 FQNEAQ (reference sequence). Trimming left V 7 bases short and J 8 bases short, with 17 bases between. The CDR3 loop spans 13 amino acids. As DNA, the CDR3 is TGTGCCAGCACCTTGACAGGACCTCCAGAAGCTTTCTTT. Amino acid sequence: CASTLTGPPEAFF.

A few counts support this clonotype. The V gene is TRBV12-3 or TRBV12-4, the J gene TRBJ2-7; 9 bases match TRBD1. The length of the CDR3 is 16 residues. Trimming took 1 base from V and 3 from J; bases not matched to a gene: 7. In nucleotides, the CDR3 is TGTGCCAGCAGTTTAGGTCCTAGGGGACAGGGCTACGAGCAGTACTTC. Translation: CASSLGPRGQGYEQYF.

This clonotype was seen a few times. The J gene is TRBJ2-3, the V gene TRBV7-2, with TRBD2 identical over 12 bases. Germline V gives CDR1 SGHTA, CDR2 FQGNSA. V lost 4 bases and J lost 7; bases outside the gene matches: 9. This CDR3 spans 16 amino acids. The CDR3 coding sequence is TGTGCCAGCAGCTCCCGACTAGCGGGGGCCCTGTATACGCAGTATTTT. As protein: CASSSRLAGALYTQYF.

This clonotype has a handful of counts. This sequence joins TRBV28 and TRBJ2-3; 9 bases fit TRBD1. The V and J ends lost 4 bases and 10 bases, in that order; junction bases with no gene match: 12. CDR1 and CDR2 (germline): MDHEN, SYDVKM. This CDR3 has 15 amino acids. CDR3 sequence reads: CASSSAGTGKFAQYF. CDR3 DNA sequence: TGTGCCAGCAGTTCCGCCGGGACAGGGAAATTTGCGCAGTATTTT.

The CDR3: CASSPKTSGIADTQYF. The CDR3 DNA reads TGCGCCAGCAGCCCTAAGACTAGCGGGATTGCAGATACGCAGTATTTT. This chain links TRBV5-1 with TRBJ2-3; 11 bases fit TRBD2. CDR1 and CDR2 (germline): SGHRS, YFSETQ. This CDR3 region has 16 residues. The J segment lost 4 bases and the V segment lost 4 bases, leaving 8 bases of the junction unmatched.

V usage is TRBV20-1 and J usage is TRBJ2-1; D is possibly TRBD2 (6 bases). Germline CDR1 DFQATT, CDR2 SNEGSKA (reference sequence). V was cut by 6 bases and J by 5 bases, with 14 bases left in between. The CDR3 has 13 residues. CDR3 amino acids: CSAISSDNNEQFF. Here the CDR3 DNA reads TGCAGTGCCATATCTAGCGATAACAATGAGCAGTTCTTC.

CDR3 bases: TGTGCCAGCAGCCTTGGGGTGGCGGGAGACCACACAGATACGCAGTATTTT. Encoded protein: CASSLGVAGDHTDTQYF. V gene TRBV7-2 combines with J gene TRBJ2-3; 7 nucleotides match TRBD2. The CDR3 is made up of 17 amino acids. V was clipped by 5 bases and J by 2 bases; unmatched bases: 13. Germline loops: CDR1 SGHTA, CDR2 FQGNSA.

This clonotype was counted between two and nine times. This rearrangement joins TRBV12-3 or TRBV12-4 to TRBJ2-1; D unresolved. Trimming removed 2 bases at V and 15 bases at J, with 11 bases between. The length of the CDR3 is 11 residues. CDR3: CASSLMTDRFF. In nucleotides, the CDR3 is TGTGCCAGCAGTTTAATGACGGATCGGTTCTTC.

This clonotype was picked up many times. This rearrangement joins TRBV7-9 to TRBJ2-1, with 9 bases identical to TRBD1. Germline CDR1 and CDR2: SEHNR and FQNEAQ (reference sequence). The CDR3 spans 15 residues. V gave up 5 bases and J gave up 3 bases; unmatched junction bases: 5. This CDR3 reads CASSRWTGDYNEQFF. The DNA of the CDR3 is TGTGCCAGCAGCCGATGGACAGGGGACTACAATGAGCAGTTCTTC.

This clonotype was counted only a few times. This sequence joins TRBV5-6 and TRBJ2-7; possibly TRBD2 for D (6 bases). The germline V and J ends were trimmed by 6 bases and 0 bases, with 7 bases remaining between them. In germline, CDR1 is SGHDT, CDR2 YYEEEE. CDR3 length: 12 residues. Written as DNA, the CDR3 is TGTGCCAGCACGACTAGCTCCTACGAGCAGTACTTC. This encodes CASTTSSYEQYF.

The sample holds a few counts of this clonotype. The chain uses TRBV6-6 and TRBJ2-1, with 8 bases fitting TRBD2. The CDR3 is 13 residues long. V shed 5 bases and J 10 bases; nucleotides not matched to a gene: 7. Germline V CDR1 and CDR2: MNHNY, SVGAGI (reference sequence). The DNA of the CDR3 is TGTGCCAGCAGTGACACTAGCGGTCGAGAGCAGTTCTTC. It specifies CASSDTSGREQFF.

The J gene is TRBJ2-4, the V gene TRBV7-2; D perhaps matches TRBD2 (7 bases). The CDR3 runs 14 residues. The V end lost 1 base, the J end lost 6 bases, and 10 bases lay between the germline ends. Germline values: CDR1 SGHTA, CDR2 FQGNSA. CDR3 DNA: TGTGCCAGCAGCTTAGAGGGGGGGCGAAACATTCAGTACTTC. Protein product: CASSLEGGRNIQYF.

The chain's CDR3 is CASSPTGRSTDTQYF. The CDR3 DNA is TGCGCCAGCAGCCCTACCGGACGAAGCACAGATACGCAGTATTTT. The chain has TRBV5-1 and TRBJ2-3; D gene ambiguous. The CDR3 has 15 amino acids. Trimming left V 4 bases short and J 0 bases short, with 12 bases between. The germline V gene encodes CDR1 SGHRS and CDR2 YFSETQ.

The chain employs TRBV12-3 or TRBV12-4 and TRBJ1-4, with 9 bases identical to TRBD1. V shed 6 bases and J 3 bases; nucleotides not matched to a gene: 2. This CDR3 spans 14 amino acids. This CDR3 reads CASSRTGANEKLFF. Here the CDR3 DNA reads TGTGCCAGCAGCAGGACAGGGGCTAATGAAAAACTGTTTTTT.

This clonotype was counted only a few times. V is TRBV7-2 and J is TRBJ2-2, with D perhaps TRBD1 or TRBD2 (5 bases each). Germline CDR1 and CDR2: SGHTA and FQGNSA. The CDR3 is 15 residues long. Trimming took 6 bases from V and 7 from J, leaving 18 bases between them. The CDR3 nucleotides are TGTGCCAGCAGTACCGGGACGGGAAGAGTCGGGGAGCTGTTTTTT. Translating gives CASSTGTGRVGELFF.

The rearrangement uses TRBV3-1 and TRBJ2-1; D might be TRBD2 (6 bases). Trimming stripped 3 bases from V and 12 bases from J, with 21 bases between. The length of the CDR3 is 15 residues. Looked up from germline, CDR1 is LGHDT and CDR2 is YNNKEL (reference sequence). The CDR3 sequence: CASSQEMFSGRAQFF. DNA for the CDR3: TGTGCCAGCAGCCAGGAGATGTTCAGCGGGCGGGCGCAGTTCTTC.

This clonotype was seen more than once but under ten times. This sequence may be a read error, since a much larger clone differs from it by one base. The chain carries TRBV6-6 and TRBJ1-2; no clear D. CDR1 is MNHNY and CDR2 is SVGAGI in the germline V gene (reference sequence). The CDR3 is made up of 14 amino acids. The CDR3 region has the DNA TGTGCCAGCAGTGACTCGAGACCGGACTATGGCTACACCTTC. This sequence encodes CASSDSRPDYGYTF.

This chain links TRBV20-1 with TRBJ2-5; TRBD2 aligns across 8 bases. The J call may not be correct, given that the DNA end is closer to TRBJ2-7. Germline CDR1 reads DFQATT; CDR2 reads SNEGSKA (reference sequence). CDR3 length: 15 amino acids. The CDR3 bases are TGCAGTGCTAGAATTGACGGGAGGGCCGGGGACGAGCAGTACTTC. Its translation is CSARIDGRAGDEQYF.

CDR3 sequence: CASSPYPTGGKGTEAFF. CDR3 nucleotides: TGTGCCAGCAGCCCCTACCCGACAGGGGGGAAGGGTACTGAAGCTTTCTTT. The chain couples TRBV7-9 to TRBJ1-1, with 9 bases matching TRBD1. Per germline, CDR1 SEHNR and CDR2 FQNEAQ (reference sequence). CDR3 size: 17 residues. Losses at the gene ends were 5 bases for V and 5 bases for J; bases not matched to a gene: 15.